This T cell receptor beta chain was found in a study of blood T cells in healthy people across ages. The CDR3 consists of 16 residues. Germline V gene data show CDR1 as MDHEN and CDR2 as SYDVKM. With V trimmed by 10 bases and J by 0 bases, 12 bases remained unmatched. This clonotype was seen repeatedly, ten times or more. Combining a sample-barcoded 5' primer with a J-beta primer mix, a second PCR ran for roughly 7 to 12 cycles. Via MiXCR, TCRdb re-called the 5' RACE reads, giving one row per CDR3 protein. The sample has about 590,000 distinct CDR3 sequences; 25% to 35% are singletons. Source material: blood. The J gene is TRBJ2-4, the V gene TRBV28, with 7 bases fitting TRBD1. The TCR was taken from an elderly woman in good health. CDR3 bases: TGTGCCACTGGGACCCCGGGACAGTTAGCCAAAAACATTCAGTACTTC. Encoded protein: CATGTPGQLAKNIQYF.